This T cell receptor (beta chain) emerged from a study of OX40 agonist ivuxolimab in advanced cancers. Notes on the research overall: The costimulatory receptor OX40 (CD134) was targeted by ivuxolimab, a fully human IgG2 agonistic monoclonal antibody. Patients were allowed to have had prior anti-PD-1, anti-PD-L1 or anti-CTLA-4 therapy, and more than 35% of the dose-escalation patients had been treated with checkpoint inhibitors. Partial responses occurred in three dose-escalation patients, of whom one had hepatocellular carcinoma and two had cutaneous melanoma. The purpose of peripheral TCRbeta sequencing was to test whether ivuxolimab changed TCR sequence diversity and led to clonal T-cell expansion. The paper covers the monotherapy dose-escalation part of the phase I ivuxolimab trial, which included N ≈ 54 patients. Among the roughly 52 dose-escalation patients, around 20 had hepatocellular carcinoma, 15 melanoma, 9 renal cell carcinoma and 9 head and neck cancer. A male proportion of under 85% and a mean age of about 60 years, ranging from 23 to 79, were recorded for the dose-escalation cohort. Intravenous ivuxolimab was administered to patients every 2 weeks at six dose levels: 0.01, 0.1, 0.3, 1.5, 3 and 10 mg/kg. The research as a whole found: At doses from 0.1 to 3.0 mg/kg, clonal expansion was seen in both CD4+ and CD8+ blood T cells between baseline and week 6. In the 0.1-3.0 mg/kg groups, partial responders were among the patients with the lowest normalized peripheral clonal expansion, particularly in CD8+ T cells. Low levels of normalized T-cell clonal expansion were also seen in some patients who did not respond. The antigen specificity of the peripheral T cells that underwent clonal expansion was not determined. After ivuxolimab, CD8+ T cells had more expanded clones than CD4+ T cells on average.

The trial excluded patients who had a history of autoimmune disease or who were on systemic immunosuppression. In every dose cohort, peripheral blood was drawn for TCR sequencing at baseline, cycle 4 day 1, and cycle 7 day 1. Samples came from an open-label, multicenter, first-in-human phase I dose-escalation trial of ivuxolimab. Adults with locally advanced or metastatic head and neck squamous cell, hepatocellular, melanoma or renal cell carcinoma were enrolled in the trial. Before TCR sequencing, CD4+ T cells and CD8+ T cells from peripheral blood were sorted into separate populations. To sequence the TCRbeta CDR3 region, genomic DNA was isolated from the sorted cells. The immunoSEQ Assay was used for sequencing of TCRbeta CDR3 regions. Drawn from immuneACCESS, this table holds only the in-frame rearrangements with V and J called that TCRdb kept. Clones are partly lost; checked studies trace under half to an unresolved V gene and leave the rest unexplained. The sample data list about 68,000 clones, and about 91% of these were observed just once. About 0.31% of the sample is in the top ten clones.

As concerns this clone: There is no known antigen for this receptor. No clone much larger than this one lies a single base away; base qualities are absent.

After removal of 5 bases from V and 2 bases from J, the junction retains 12 bases not matched to a gene. Via the germline V gene (reference sequence), CDR1 is MNHNY and CDR2 SVGAGI. From the cysteine through the phenylalanine, the CDR3 covers 16 amino acids. Only the CDR3 DNA stays, 48 bases, in frame from base 1. The V and J segments used are TRBV6-6 and TRBJ2-7; 7 central bases correspond to TRBD1. This receptor was identified in an adult with an advanced solid tumor such as melanoma, head and neck, liver or kidney cancer. The sequenced sample was CD4+ or CD8+ T cells sorted from blood, obtained in a trial of the OX40 agonist ivuxolimab. CDR3 protein: CASSPRGQQGTYEQYF. The DNA is TGTGCCAGCAGTCCTAGGGGGCAACAGGGCACCTACGAGCAGTACTTC.